The 21 T cell receptor beta chains given below trace back to one sample, sequenced in a study of blood T cells in healthy people across ages. Together with a sample-barcoded 5' primer, a J-beta primer mix was included in a second PCR lasting about 7 to 11 cycles. TCRdb re-called the 5' RACE reads with MiXCR, one entry per CDR3 protein. Of some 800,000 distinct CDR3 sequences in the sample, around a quarter were seen once. This same sample was also part of a study on T cells of mothers and their children.

The specimen was blood. Every receptor here comes from a boy aged 5-17 years in good health.

The chain is built from TRBV9 and TRBJ2-1, with 7 bases fitting TRBD2. Germline CDR1 reads SGDLS; CDR2 reads YYNGEE. This CDR3 comprises 14 residues. V gave up 7 bases and J gave up 1 base; unmatched junction bases: 5. CDR3 nucleotides: TGTGCCAGCTCGGTAGCGGGTTCCTACAATGAGCAGTTCTTC. The encoded protein is CASSVAGSYNEQFF.

This clonotype was observed a few times. The chain links TRBV29-1 to TRBJ1-1, with D perhaps matching TRBD1 (5 bases). The V and J ends lost 8 bases and 5 bases respectively, with 21 bases between them. CDR3 size: 14 residues. Germline V gene sequence: CDR1 SQVTM, CDR2 ANQGSEA. The CDR3 loop reads CSSPGEGAGTEAFF. As DNA, the CDR3 is TGCAGCTCCCCCGGGGAAGGGGCTGGTACTGAAGCTTTCTTT.

This clonotype occurred many times. The chain recombines TRBV4-3 with TRBJ1-2, with TRBD1 identical over 11 bases. J was trimmed by 7 bases and V by 4 bases; bases with no gene match: 8. The CDR3 contains 15 residues. Per germline, CDR1 LGHNA and CDR2 YSLEER. The CDR3 here is CASSPLGQGAGGYTF. The CDR3 region has the DNA TGCGCCAGCAGCCCCTTAGGACAGGGGGCGGGTGGCTACACCTTC.

This clonotype was seen only a few times. The chain is built from TRBV5-1 and TRBJ2-5; TRBD1 agrees at 7 bases. Germline V gene data show CDR1 as SGHRS and CDR2 as YFSETQ. The V gene end was trimmed by 9 bases and the J gene end by 2 bases; junction bases not matched to a gene: 7. CDR3 length equals 13 residues. Here the CDR3 reads CATRKGAQETQYF. In DNA form, the CDR3 reads TGCGCCACCCGAAAGGGGGCTCAAGAGACCCAGTACTTC. Full variable domain (remainder filled in from reference TRBV5-1 and TRBJ2-5): KAGVTQTPRYLIKTRGQQVTLSCSPISGHRSVSWYQQTPGQGLQFLFEYFSETQRNKGNFPGRFSGRQFSNSRSEMNVSTLELGDSALYLCATRKGAQETQYFGPGTRLLVL.

The chain couples TRBV7-9 to TRBJ2-5; D is ambiguous. Trimming pared 4 bases from V and 5 bases from J, leaving 11 bases between. The CDR3 covers 13 residues. Germline V lookup: CDR1 SEHNR, CDR2 FQNEAQ (reference sequence). CDR3: CASSSAARETQYF. CDR3 nucleotides: TGTGCCAGCAGCTCCGCGGCGCGGGAGACCCAGTACTTC.

About this clonotype itself: The junction departs from the called germline gene at one end, perhaps through a read error. This chain connects TRBV12-3 or TRBV12-4 to TRBJ2-5; D perhaps matches TRBD2 (6 bases). CDR3 size: 14 residues. The CDR3 protein is CTSSMGGLQETQYF. DNA for the CDR3: TGTACCAGCAGTATGGGAGGATTACAAGAGACCCAGTACTTC.

There are a few counts of this clonotype. This chain links TRBV12-3 or TRBV12-4 with TRBJ2-6, with D possibly being TRBD1 (5 bases). V was cut by 3 bases and J by 1 base, with 13 bases left in between. CDR3 length: 17 amino acids. CDR3 sequence (DNA): TGTGCCAGCAGTTTGAGTTTCACAGGATCTGGGGCCAACGTCCTGACTTTC. The encoded protein is CASSLSFTGSGANVLTF.

This clonotype was counted a few times. The gene calls are TRBV27 and TRBJ1-1; D call uncertain. The CDR3 runs to 13 residues. Trimming stripped 10 bases from V and 1 base from J, with 13 bases between. Germline CDR1 is MNHEY and CDR2 is SMNVEV (reference sequence). CDR3 sequence reads: CATTSPGNTEAFF. The CDR3 coding sequence is TGTGCCACAACAAGTCCGGGGAACACTGAAGCTTTCTTT.

This clonotype was observed a handful of times. CDR3 in amino acids: CASSLRDGDSPLHF. In nucleotides, the CDR3 is TGTGCCAGCTCACTCCGGGACGGTGATTCACCCCTCCACTTT. This chain links TRBV18 with TRBJ1-6, with D perhaps matching TRBD1 (5 bases). V gave up 4 bases and J gave up 8 bases, with 12 bases separating them. Germline V gene lookup returns CDR1 KGHSH and CDR2 LQKENI. The CDR3 spans 14 residues.

This clonotype was picked up a small number of times. V and J are TRBV29-1 and TRBJ2-4, with 7 bases lining up with TRBD1. This CDR3 contains 15 residues. Germline CDR1 and CDR2: SQVTM and ANQGSEA. Germline trimming cut 2 bases from V and 0 bases from J; bases unmatched to any gene: 4. The CDR3 DNA reads TGCAGCGTTGAATCTGCAGGGGGAGCCAAAAACATTCAGTACTTC. It yields the protein CSVESAGGAKNIQYF.

The table lists this clonotype with a few counts. J is TRBJ2-5 and V is TRBV7-9; D is possibly TRBD1 (5 bases). Germline values: CDR1 SEHNR, CDR2 FQNEAQ (reference sequence). This CDR3 contains 15 residues. Deletions cut 3 bases from V and 2 bases from J, with 13 bases between. The CDR3 here is CASSFRQPNQETQYF. Written as DNA, the CDR3 is TGTGCCAGCAGCTTTAGACAGCCAAATCAAGAGACCCAGTACTTC.

This clonotype showed up just a few times. The chain couples TRBV12-3 or TRBV12-4 to TRBJ2-6, with 9 bases fitting TRBD1. CDR3 length: 18 amino acids. V was clipped by 3 bases and J by 0 bases; unmatched bases: 6. DNA of the CDR3: TGTGCCAGCAGTTTCTGGGACAGGGCACCCTCTGGGGCCAACGTCCTGACTTTC. Translated, it gives CASSFWDRAPSGANVLTF.

This clonotype came up many times. This chain joins TRBV6-4 and TRBJ2-1; D is possibly TRBD2 (6 bases). V was clipped by 0 bases and J by 6 bases, with 12 bases between them. Looked up from germline, CDR1 is MRHNA and CDR2 is SNTAGT. The CDR3 consists of 15 residues. CDR3 nucleotide sequence: TGTGCCAGCAGTGACTCGACCGGGAGTGTCAATGAGCAGTTCTTC. As protein: CASSDSTGSVNEQFF.

The V call is TRBV10-3, the J call TRBJ2-1; no reliable D call. CDR3 length: 12 amino acids. In germline, CDR1 is ENHRY, CDR2 SYGVKD. Trimming left V 3 bases short and J 5 bases short, with 5 bases between. The CDR3 loop is CAISERNNEQFF. The CDR3 coding sequence is TGTGCCATCAGTGAACGAAACAATGAGCAGTTCTTC.

CDR3 DNA sequence: TGCAGCGTCGCCGGGACAGGGATAGGCTACACCTTC. Its translation: CSVAGTGIGYTF. The chain couples TRBV29-1 to TRBJ1-2; 9 positions agree with TRBD1. The V gene's germline CDR1 is SQVTM and CDR2 ANQGSEA. Losses at the gene ends were 6 bases for V and 8 bases for J; bases not matched to a gene: 7. The CDR3 spans 12 residues.

The J gene is TRBJ2-7, the V gene TRBV20-1, with a possible D match to TRBD1 (6 bases). The CDR3 runs to 12 residues. From germline, CDR1 is DFQATT and CDR2 SNEGSKA (reference sequence). For the CDR3, the DNA is TGCAGCGGGGCGGTAGGGGGCTACGAGCAGTACTTC. It codes for CSGAVGGYEQYF.

This clonotype was detected a few times. The chain combines TRBV9 with TRBJ2-5; D might be TRBD2 (5 bases). The CDR3 extends over 15 amino acids. Per germline, CDR1 SGDLS and CDR2 YYNGEE. V shed 4 bases and J shed 0 bases, with 13 bases lying between them. The chain's CDR3 is CASSTSAVYQETQYF. In DNA, the CDR3 is TGTGCCAGCAGCACCTCAGCGGTGTACCAAGAGACCCAGTACTTC.

The chain has TRBV7-2 and TRBJ1-1; TRBD1 might be the D (5 bases). Germline loops: CDR1 SGHTA, CDR2 FQGNSA. The V and J ends lost 3 bases and 3 bases respectively, with 11 bases between them. This CDR3 has 14 amino acids. The CDR3 DNA follows: TGTGCCAGCAGCTTGGGGGATCGGGACACTGAAGCTTTCTTT. It translates to CASSLGDRDTEAFF.

The rearrangement links TRBV7-2 to TRBJ1-4; TRBD1 matches at 9 bases. Germline CDR1 and CDR2: SGHTA and FQGNSA. Trimming took 4 bases from V and 7 from J; bases not matched to a gene: 7. The CDR3 contains 15 residues. CDR3 nucleotide sequence: TGTGCCAGCAGCTCAACAGGGGGCGGAAGTGAAAAACTGTTTTTT. Its translation: CASSSTGGGSEKLFF.

The chain joins TRBV7-9 to TRBJ2-5, with D possibly matching TRBD1 (6 bases). CDR3 size: 14 residues. Trimming removed 0 bases at V and 5 bases at J, with 10 bases between. In germline, CDR1 is SEHNR, CDR2 FQNEAQ (reference sequence). CDR3 sequence reads: CASSLAGTPETQYF. As DNA, the CDR3 is TGTGCCAGCAGCTTAGCGGGGACACCGGAGACCCAGTACTTC.

V usage is TRBV13 and J usage is TRBJ1-2, with D possibly being TRBD1 (6 bases). The V end lost 2 bases, the J end lost 0 bases, and 16 bases lay between the germline ends. The germline V gene encodes CDR1 PRHDT and CDR2 FYEKMQ (reference sequence). The CDR3 has 17 residues. CDR3 coding DNA: TGTGCCAGCAGCTTATCTAGGGGGAGTGGAGCTAACTATGGCTACACCTTC. Protein sequence: CASSLSRGSGANYGYTF.